This T cell receptor (beta chain) was found in a study of metastatic and nonmetastatic thyroid tumors. Study overall: Across peripheral blood and tumor or nodule tissue samples taken from malignant and benign thyroid patients, the repertoires were compared with one another.

V was cut by 3 bases and J by 4 bases, with 6 bases left in between. Germline V gene lookup returns CDR1 MDHEN and CDR2 SYDVKM. This CDR3 comprises 12 residues. TCRdb redid the clone calls on the PCR reads using MiXCR. The table includes 20,000 to 25,000 clones, less than 15% detected once. Patients underwent thyroid surgery, and none had received any treatment before it. This clone is labeled medium-sized (0.01 to 0.1%). Specimen: blood. This sequence was found in a male donor with papillary thyroid cancer or a benign thyroid nodule (not recorded which). Some clones in this sample may be carry-over from other donors' samples. This chain connects TRBV28 to TRBJ1-2, with D unclear. The CDR3 reads CASSLGSYGYTF. In DNA form, the CDR3 reads TGTGCCAGCAGTTTGGGGTCCTATGGCTACACCTTC.